Sequencing of this TCR beta chain was carried out in a study of radiation and T cells in renal cell carcinoma. Profiling relied on immunoSEQ multiplex PCR, and the TCRdb table lists in-frame clones only, not all of them. In the table there are about 59,000 clones, roughly 79% of which are singletons. Overall study results and limits: In blood, top tumor clones expanded by 2 weeks, shrinking by 4.

CDR3 length: 13 amino acids. Germline-derived CDR1 and CDR2 are SEHNR and FQNEAQ (reference sequence). The V gene lost 1 base and the J gene lost 13 bases, with 13 bases spanning the gap. Time point here: baseline pretreatment blood. Treatment defined: 15 Gy SBRT to primary tumor, nephrectomy 4 weeks later. Radiation-treated patients gave blood at baseline, week 2 and week 4. Regarding this clone: Its antigen is as yet unknown.

The starting material was blood, obtained from a patient whose treatment included radiotherapy and nephrectomy. The TCR originated in a man aged 60 to 69 with renal cell carcinoma. This chain joins TRBV7-9 and TRBJ1-4; D is ambiguous. The DNA of the CDR3 is TGTGCCAGCAGCTTAGAAGTTGACGGGAGACTGTTTTTT. It is translated as CASSLEVDGRLFF.